These 4 T cell receptor beta chains share one sample of origin, sequenced in a study of CD8+ T cells in alopecia areata. The sequencing template was cDNA reverse transcribed from extracted RNA. Here immunoSEQ multiplex PCR was the method, and the copy in TCRdb shows in-frame clones only, minus some. This table has around 200,000 clones, more than 60% appearing once. Sequencing used CD4+ T cells sorted from blood, obtained at week 0. These receptors were obtained from a human donor with alopecia areata.

The chain is built from TRBV15 and TRBJ2-7, with 10 bases lining up with TRBD1. V trimming: 2 bases; J trimming: 6 bases; junction bases outside the gene matches: 7. The germline gives CDR1 LNHNV, CDR2 YYDKDF (reference sequence). The length of the CDR3 is 15 residues. CDR3 sequence (DNA): TGTGCCACCAGCAGACTCTCCGGGACAGGGGTCGAGCAGTACTTC. This sequence encodes CATSRLSGTGVEQYF.

The DNA of the CDR3 is TGTGCCAGCTCAAGAGGGGATCGAGATACGCAGTATTTT. Its translation: CASSRGDRDTQYF. The chain is built from TRBV6-5 and TRBJ2-3, with D perhaps assigned TRBD1 or TRBD2 (5 bases each). The ends were cut back, 8 bases at V and 5 bases at J, with 14 bases in the middle. Germline CDR1 and CDR2: MNHEY and SVGAGI. The length of the CDR3 is 13 residues.

The chain combines TRBV30 with TRBJ1-6; TRBD1 matches 9 bases. Germline CDR1 GTSNPN, CDR2 SVGIG (reference sequence). This CDR3 region has 16 residues. V trimming: 1 base; J trimming: 7 bases; junction bases outside the gene matches: 8. The CDR3 region is CAWSDAQGARNSPLHF. The CDR3 DNA reads TGTGCCTGGAGTGACGCACAGGGGGCTCGGAATTCACCCCTCCACTTT.

In this sample, this clone turned up a few times. The V call is TRBV4-3, the J call TRBJ2-3, with a tentative D call TRBD2 (6 bases). Germline lookup yields CDR1 LGHNA and CDR2 YSLEER. V was cut by 1 base and J by 7 bases, with 9 bases left in between. The CDR3 contains 13 residues. The CDR3 loop reads CASSQGGGNTQYF. CDR3 coding DNA: TGCGCCAGCAGCCAAGGAGGAGGGAATACGCAGTATTTT.